This T cell receptor (beta chain) stems from a study of metastatic and nonmetastatic thyroid tumors. Study as a whole: Both malignant and benign thyroid patients supplied peripheral blood and tumor or nodule tissue samples, across which the repertoires of these patients were then compared.

Patients had received no treatment of any kind before thyroid surgery. TCRdb re-called clones via MiXCR from the PCR reads. This sample yields around 30,000 clones, of which under 25% are seen a single time; approximately 15% belongs to the top ten. Sequencing used blood. The receptor comes from a female donor with papillary thyroid cancer or a benign thyroid nodule (not recorded which). Some clones in this sample may be carry-over from other donors' samples.

The CDR3 nucleotides read TGTGCCTGGGGACAGGGGGCGAGTGATACGCAGTATTTT. Amino acid sequence: CAWGQGASDTQYF. V usage is TRBV30 and J usage is TRBJ2-3; 11 bases are shared with TRBD1. The CDR3 is made up of 13 amino acids. The V gene's germline CDR1 is GTSNPN and CDR2 SVGIG (reference sequence). J gave up 6 bases and V 5 bases, and 4 bases lay outside the gene matches.